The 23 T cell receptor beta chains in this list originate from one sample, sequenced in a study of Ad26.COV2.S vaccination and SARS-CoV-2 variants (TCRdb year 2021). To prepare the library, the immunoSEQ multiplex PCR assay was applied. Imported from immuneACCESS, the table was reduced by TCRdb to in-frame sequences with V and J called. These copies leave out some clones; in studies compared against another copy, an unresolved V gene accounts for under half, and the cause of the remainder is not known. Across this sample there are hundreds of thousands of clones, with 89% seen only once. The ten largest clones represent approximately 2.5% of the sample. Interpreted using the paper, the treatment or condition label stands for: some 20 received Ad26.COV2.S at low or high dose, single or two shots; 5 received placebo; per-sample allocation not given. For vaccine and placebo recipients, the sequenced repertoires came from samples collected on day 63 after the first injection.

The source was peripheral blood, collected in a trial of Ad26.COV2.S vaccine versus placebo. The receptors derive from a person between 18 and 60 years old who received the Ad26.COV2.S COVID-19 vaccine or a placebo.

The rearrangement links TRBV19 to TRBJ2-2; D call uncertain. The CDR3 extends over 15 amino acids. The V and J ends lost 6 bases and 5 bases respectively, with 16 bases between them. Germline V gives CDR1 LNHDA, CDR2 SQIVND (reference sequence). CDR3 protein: CASRTIPPRTGELFF. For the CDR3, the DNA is TGTGCCAGTAGGACAATTCCCCCTAGAACCGGGGAGCTGTTTTTT.

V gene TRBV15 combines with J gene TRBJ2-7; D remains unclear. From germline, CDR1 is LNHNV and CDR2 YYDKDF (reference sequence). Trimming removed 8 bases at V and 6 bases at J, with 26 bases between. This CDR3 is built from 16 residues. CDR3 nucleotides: TGTGCCACCGGCAAAGAGTGGGTAGGGCCTACGGGCGAGCAGTACTTC. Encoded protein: CATGKEWVGPTGEQYF. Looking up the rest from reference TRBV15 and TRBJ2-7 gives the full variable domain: DAMVIQNPRYQVTQFGKPVTLSCSQTLNHNVMYWYQQKSSQAPKLLFHYYDKDFNNEADTPDNFQSRRPNTSFCFLDIRSPGLGDTAMYLCATGKEWVGPTGEQYFGPGTRLTVT.

The CDR3 DNA is TGTGCCAGCAGTACCCGACAGGGGCCCCGTAGGGCCCTCCACTTT. This codes for CASSTRQGPRRALHF. The V and J genes are TRBV6-5 and TRBJ1-6, with 8 bases identical to TRBD1. The length of the CDR3 is 15 residues. The V and J ends lost 5 bases and 14 bases, in that order; junction bases with no gene match: 14. Per the germline V gene, CDR1 is MNHEY and CDR2 is SVGAGI.

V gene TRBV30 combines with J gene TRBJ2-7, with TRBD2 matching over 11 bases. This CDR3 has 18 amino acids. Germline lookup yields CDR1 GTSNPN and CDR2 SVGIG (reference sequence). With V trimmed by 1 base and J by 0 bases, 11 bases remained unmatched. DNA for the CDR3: TGTGCCTGGAGTGGTCTGTTTAGCGGGAGGGGTAGCTCCTACGAGCAGTACGTC. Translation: CAWSGLFSGRGSSYEQYV.

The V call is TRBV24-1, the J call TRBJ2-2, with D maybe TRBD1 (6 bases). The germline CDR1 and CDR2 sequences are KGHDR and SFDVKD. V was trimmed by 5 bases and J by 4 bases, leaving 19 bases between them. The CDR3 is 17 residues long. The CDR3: CATSGTKDSRGTGELFF. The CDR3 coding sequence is TGTGCCACCAGTGGGACGAAGGACAGCCGAGGCACCGGGGAGCTGTTTTTT.

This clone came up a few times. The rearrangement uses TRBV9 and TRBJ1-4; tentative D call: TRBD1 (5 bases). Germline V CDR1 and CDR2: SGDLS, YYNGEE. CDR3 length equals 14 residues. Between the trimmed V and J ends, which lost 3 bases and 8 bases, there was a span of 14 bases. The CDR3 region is CASSAKNRGEKLFF. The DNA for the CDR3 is TGTGCCAGCAGCGCTAAAAACCGGGGCGAAAAACTGTTTTTT. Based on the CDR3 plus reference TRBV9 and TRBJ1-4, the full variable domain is DSGVTQTPKHLITATGQRVTLRCSPRSGDLSVYWYQQSLDQGLQFLIQYYNGEERAKGNILERFSAQQFPDLHSELNLSSLELGDSALYFCASSAKNRGEKLFFGSGTQLSVL.

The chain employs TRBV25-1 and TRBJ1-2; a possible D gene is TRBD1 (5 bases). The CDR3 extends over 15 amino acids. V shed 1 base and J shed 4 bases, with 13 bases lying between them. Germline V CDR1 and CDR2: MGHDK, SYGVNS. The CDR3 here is CASSELGQGFYGYTF. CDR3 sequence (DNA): TGTGCCAGCAGTGAATTAGGACAAGGGTTCTATGGCTACACCTTC.

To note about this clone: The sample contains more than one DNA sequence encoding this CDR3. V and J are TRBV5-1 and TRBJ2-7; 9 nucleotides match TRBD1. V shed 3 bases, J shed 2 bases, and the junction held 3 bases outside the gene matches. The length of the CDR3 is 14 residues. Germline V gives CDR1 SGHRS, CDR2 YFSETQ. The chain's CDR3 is CASSSGQGTYEQYF. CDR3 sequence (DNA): TGCGCCAGCAGCTCGGGACAGGGAACCTACGAGCAGTACTTC.

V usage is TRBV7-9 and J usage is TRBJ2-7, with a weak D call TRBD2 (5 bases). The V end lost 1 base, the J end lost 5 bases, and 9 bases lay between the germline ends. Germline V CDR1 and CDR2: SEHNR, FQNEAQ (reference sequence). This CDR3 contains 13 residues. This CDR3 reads CASSLDEGDEQYV. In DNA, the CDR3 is TGTGCCAGCAGCTTAGATGAGGGTGACGAGCAGTACGTC.

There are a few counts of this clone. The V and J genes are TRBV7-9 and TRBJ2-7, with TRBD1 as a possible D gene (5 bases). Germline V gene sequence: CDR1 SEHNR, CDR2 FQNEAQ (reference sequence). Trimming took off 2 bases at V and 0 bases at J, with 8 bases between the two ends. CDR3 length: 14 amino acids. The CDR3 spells CASSLQGASYEQYF. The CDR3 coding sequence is TGTGCCAGCAGCTTACAGGGCGCCTCCTACGAGCAGTACTTC.

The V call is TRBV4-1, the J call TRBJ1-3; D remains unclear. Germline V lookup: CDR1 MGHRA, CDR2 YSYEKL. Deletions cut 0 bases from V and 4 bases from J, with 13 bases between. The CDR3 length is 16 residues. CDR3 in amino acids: CASSQDRRVGGNTIYF. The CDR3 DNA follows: TGCGCCAGCAGCCAAGATCGGAGAGTGGGCGGAAACACCATATATTTT.

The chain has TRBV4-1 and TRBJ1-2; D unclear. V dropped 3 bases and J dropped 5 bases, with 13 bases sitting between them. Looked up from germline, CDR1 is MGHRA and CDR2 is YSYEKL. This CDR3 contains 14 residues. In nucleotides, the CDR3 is TGCGCCAGCAGCCACCCCGAGGGAAGTTATGGCTACACCTTC. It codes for CASSHPEGSYGYTF.

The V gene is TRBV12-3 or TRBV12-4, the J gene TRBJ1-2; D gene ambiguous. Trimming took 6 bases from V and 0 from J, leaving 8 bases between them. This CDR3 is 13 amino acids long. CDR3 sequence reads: CASSRRTNYGYTF. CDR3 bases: TGTGCCAGCAGCCGTCGTACTAACTATGGCTACACCTTC.

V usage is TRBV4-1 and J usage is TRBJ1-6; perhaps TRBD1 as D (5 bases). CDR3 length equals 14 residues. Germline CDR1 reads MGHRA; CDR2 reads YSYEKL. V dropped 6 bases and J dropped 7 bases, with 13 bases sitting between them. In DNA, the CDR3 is TGCGCCAGCAGAGGAGTAGGGGAGAATTCACCCCTCCACTTT. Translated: CASRGVGENSPLHF.

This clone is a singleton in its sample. The CDR3 region is CAISAGGTNNQPQHF. In DNA form, the CDR3 reads TGTGCCATCAGTGCAGGGGGCACAAACAATCAGCCCCAGCATTTT. V gene TRBV10-3 combines with J gene TRBJ1-5; 8 nucleotides align to TRBD1. V lost 4 bases and J lost 3; bases outside the gene matches: 5. The germline V gene encodes CDR1 ENHRY and CDR2 SYGVKD. This CDR3 comprises 15 residues.

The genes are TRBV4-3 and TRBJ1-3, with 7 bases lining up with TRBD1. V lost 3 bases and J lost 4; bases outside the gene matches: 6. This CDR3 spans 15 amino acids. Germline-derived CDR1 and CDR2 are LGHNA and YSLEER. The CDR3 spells CASSHVQGLGNTIYF. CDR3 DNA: TGCGCCAGCAGCCATGTACAGGGGCTAGGAAACACCATATATTTT.

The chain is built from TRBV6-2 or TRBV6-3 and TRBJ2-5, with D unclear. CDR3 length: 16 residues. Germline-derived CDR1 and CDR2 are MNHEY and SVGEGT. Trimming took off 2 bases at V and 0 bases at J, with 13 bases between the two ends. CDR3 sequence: CASSYLSTAYQETQYF. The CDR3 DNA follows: TGTGCCAGCAGTTACCTTTCGACGGCGTACCAAGAGACCCAGTACTTC.

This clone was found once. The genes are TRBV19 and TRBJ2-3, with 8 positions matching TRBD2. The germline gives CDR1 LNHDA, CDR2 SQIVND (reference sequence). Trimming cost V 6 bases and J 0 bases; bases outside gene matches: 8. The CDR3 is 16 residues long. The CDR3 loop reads CASRAGAGASTDTQYF. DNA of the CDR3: TGTGCCAGTAGAGCAGGAGCGGGGGCTAGCACAGATACGCAGTATTTT. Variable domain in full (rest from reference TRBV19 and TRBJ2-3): DGGITQSPKYLFRKEGQNVTLSCEQNLNHDAMYWYRQDPGQGLRLIYYSQIVNDFQKGDIAEGYSVSREKKESFPLTVTSAQKNPTAFYLCASRAGAGASTDTQYFGPGTRLTVL.

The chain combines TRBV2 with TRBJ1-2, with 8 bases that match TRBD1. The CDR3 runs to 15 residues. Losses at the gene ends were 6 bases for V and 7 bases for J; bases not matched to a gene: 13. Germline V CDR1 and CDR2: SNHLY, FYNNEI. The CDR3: CASRDGRQGIGGYTF. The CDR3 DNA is TGTGCCAGCAGGGACGGGAGACAGGGGATTGGTGGCTACACCTTC. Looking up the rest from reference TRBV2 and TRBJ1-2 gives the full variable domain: EPEVTQTPSHQVTQMGQEVILRCVPISNHLYFYWYRQILGQKVEFLVSFYNNEISEKSEIFDDQFSVERPDGSNFTLKIRSTKLEDSAMYFCASRDGRQGIGGYTFGSGTRLTVV.

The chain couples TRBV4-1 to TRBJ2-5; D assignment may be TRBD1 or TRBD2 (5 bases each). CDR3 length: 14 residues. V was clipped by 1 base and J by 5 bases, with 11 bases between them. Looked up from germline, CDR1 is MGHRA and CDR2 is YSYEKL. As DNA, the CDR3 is TGCGCCAGCAGCCAAGCAGGGACCCGGGAGACCCAGTACTTC. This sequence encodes CASSQAGTRETQYF.

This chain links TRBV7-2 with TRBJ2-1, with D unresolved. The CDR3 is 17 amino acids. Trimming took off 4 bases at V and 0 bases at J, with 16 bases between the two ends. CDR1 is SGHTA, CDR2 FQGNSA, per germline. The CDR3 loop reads CASSSPLTTNSYNEQFF. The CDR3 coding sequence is TGTGCCAGCAGCTCCCCCCTCACAACAAACTCCTACAATGAGCAGTTCTTC.

CDR3 region: CASTDGQTETQPQHF. In nucleotides, the CDR3 is TGTGCCAGCACGGACGGCCAAACCGAAACTCAGCCCCAGCATTTT. The chain uses TRBV21-1 and TRBJ1-5. TRBV21-1 is deemed a pseudogene. This CDR3 spans 15 amino acids.

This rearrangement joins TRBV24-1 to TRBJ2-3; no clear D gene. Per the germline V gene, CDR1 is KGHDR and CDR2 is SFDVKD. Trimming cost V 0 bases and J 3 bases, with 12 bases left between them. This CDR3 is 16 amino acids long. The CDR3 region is CATSDLPLLETDTQYF. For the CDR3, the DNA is TGTGCCACCAGTGATTTGCCCCTGTTGGAGACAGATACGCAGTATTTT.